The next 20 T cell receptor beta chains were all read from a single sample in a study of shared clonotypes between healthy human individuals (TCRdb year 2020). Library prep was done by the immunoSEQ multiplex PCR assay. The table was pulled from immuneACCESS by TCRdb, which kept in-frame rearrangements only. Such tables lose some clones; where checked, under half of the loss comes from unresolved V genes, and the rest has no known cause. This sample holds around 510,000 clones; 95% to 97% were observed only once. The top ten constitute about 0.067% of the sample. What was sequenced was naive CD4+ T cells sorted from blood. This sample's cell subset or site label indicates: CD45RA+ positively selected. The receptor source for this set is a woman aged 25 to 39 in good health.

V is TRBV2 and J is TRBJ1-3; a possible D gene is TRBD1 (5 bases). V was shortened by 8 bases and J by 0 bases, with 11 bases between the two germline ends. The CDR3 has 14 residues. CDR1 is SNHLY and CDR2 is FYNNEI in the germline V gene. The CDR3 nucleotides read TGTGCCAGCGGGAGGGACTTCTCTGGAAACACCATATATTTT. Its translation: CASGRDFSGNTIYF.

The gene calls are TRBV5-4 and TRBJ1-1, with D possibly TRBD1 on 5 matching bases. Germline loops: CDR1 SGHNT, CDR2 YYREEE (reference sequence). The CDR3 has 15 amino acids. Trimming left V 0 bases short and J 4 bases short, with 13 bases between. The CDR3 coding sequence is TGTGCCAGCAGCTTGGAAATTTCGGGGGGCACTGAAGCTTTCTTT. Translated: CASSLEISGGTEAFF.

V usage is TRBV7-9 and J usage is TRBJ1-2; 9 bases are a match to TRBD1. The germline CDR1 and CDR2 sequences are SEHNR and FQNEAQ (reference sequence). This CDR3 region has 15 residues. Germline trimming cut 4 bases from V and 4 bases from J; bases unmatched to any gene: 7. The DNA of the CDR3 is TGTGCCAGCAGCTCGGGACAGGGTCTCTCCTATGGCTACACCTTC. Translating it yields CASSSGQGLSYGYTF.

V usage is TRBV5-4 and J usage is TRBJ2-1, with D possibly being TRBD1 or TRBD2 (5 bases each). The CDR3 runs to 14 residues. V was cut by 0 bases and J by 8 bases, with 12 bases left in between. CDR1 is SGHNT and CDR2 is YYREEE in the germline V gene (reference sequence). DNA of the CDR3: TGTGCCAGCAGCTTGGACGGGGCAGTTGATGAGCAGTTCTTC. Residues: CASSLDGAVDEQFF.

This chain connects TRBV28 to TRBJ2-1, with 10 bases fitting TRBD2. J was trimmed by 7 bases and V by 1 base; bases with no gene match: 13. This CDR3 region has 18 residues. Germline CDR1 MDHEN, CDR2 SYDVKM. The CDR3 bases are TGTGCCAGCAGTTTATATCCCCTGAGCGGGAGGGTTAGAAATGAGCAGTTCTTC. It encodes CASSLYPLSGRVRNEQFF.

This clone was recorded once. The chain employs TRBV5-5 and TRBJ1-5, with no clear D. This CDR3 is 14 amino acids long. V was trimmed by 0 bases and J by 6 bases, leaving 10 bases between them. Germline-derived CDR1 and CDR2 are SGHKS and YYEKEE (reference sequence). This chain's CDR3 is CASSLAVVRQPQHF. The CDR3 DNA reads TGTGCCAGCAGCTTGGCGGTTGTCCGTCAGCCCCAGCATTTT.

The chain links TRBV10-2 to TRBJ2-7; a weak D match, TRBD1 (6 bases). CDR3 length equals 13 residues. Germline V lookup: CDR1 WSHSY, CDR2 SAAADI. V lost 5 bases to trimming and J lost 2 bases, with 10 bases between them. CDR3 amino acids: CASSNRDPYEQYF. The CDR3 DNA reads as TGCGCCAGCAGTAACAGGGATCCCTACGAGCAGTACTTC.

This rearrangement joins TRBV5-1 to TRBJ2-2; 7 bases align to TRBD1. Germline CDR1 reads SGHRS; CDR2 reads YFSETQ. J lost 4 bases, V lost 4 bases, and 7 bases had no gene match. There are 15 residues in the CDR3. The DNA for the CDR3 is TGCGCCAGCAGCACTAGACAGGGCGGCACCGGGGAGCTGTTTTTT. Its translation is CASSTRQGGTGELFF.

This clone has only a few counts. The V and J genes are TRBV30 and TRBJ1-4; D is unclear. Germline V CDR1 and CDR2: GTSNPN, SVGIG (reference sequence). V lost 0 bases and J 8 bases, leaving 10 bases between the germline ends. The CDR3 totals 13 residues. The CDR3 DNA reads TGTGCCTGGAGTGTACGGGTTCCCGAAAAACTGTTTTTT. Its protein product is CAWSVRVPEKLFF.

The V call is TRBV7-9, the J call TRBJ2-1; TRBD2 matches 10 bases. After removal of 4 bases from V and 6 bases from J, the junction contained 3 bases not matched to a gene. The CDR3 spans 14 residues. Germline V CDR1 and CDR2: SEHNR, FQNEAQ (reference sequence). The CDR3 DNA follows: TGTGCCAGCAGCTATAGCGGGAGGTCCAATGAGCAGTTCTTC. Protein: CASSYSGRSNEQFF.

The chain has TRBV19 and TRBJ2-7; TRBD2 matches at 8 bases. J gave up 2 bases and V 4 bases, and 7 bases lay outside the gene matches. The CDR3 loop spans 15 amino acids. CDR1 and CDR2 from the germline V gene are LNHDA and SQIVND (reference sequence). This CDR3 is CASSSSPGGTYEQYF. The DNA of the CDR3 is TGTGCCAGTAGTAGCTCCCCGGGAGGGACCTACGAGCAGTACTTC.

The chain links TRBV7-3 to TRBJ2-5; TRBD1 agrees at 7 bases. Germline V gene data show CDR1 as SGHTA and CDR2 as FQGTGA. CDR3 length: 14 amino acids. The trim removed 4 bases at V and 3 bases at J, leaving 5 bases unmatched. In nucleotides, the CDR3 is TGTGCCAGCAGCTCGTCCGGGACAGAAGAGACCCAGTACTTC. Residues: CASSSSGTEETQYF.

The chain recombines TRBV10-3 with TRBJ2-1, with D possibly TRBD2 on 5 matching bases. The V end lost 4 bases, the J end lost 1 base, and 20 bases lay between the germline ends. Per the germline V gene, CDR1 is ENHRY and CDR2 is SYGVKD. This CDR3 has 18 amino acids. The CDR3 DNA sequence: TGTGCCATCAGTGGGCCTCCTGGGAGCGGACCGTCCTACAATGAGCAGTTCTTC. Encoded protein: CAISGPPGSGPSYNEQFF.

This chain uses TRBV9 with TRBJ2-1, with TRBD2 matching over 8 bases. The CDR3 has 16 amino acids. CDR1 and CDR2 (germline): SGDLS, YYNGEE. Germline trimming cut 4 bases from V and 8 bases from J; bases unmatched to any gene: 14. CDR3 sequence reads: CASSLASSGSWDEQFF. The CDR3 coding sequence is TGTGCCAGCAGCCTCGCATCGAGCGGGAGTTGGGATGAGCAGTTCTTC.

The CDR3 spells CASTITGGAVGTEAFF. The CDR3 DNA is TGTGCCAGTACCATAACCGGGGGGGCAGTCGGCACTGAAGCTTTCTTT. V and J are TRBV19 and TRBJ1-1, with D possibly TRBD1 on 6 matching bases. From germline, CDR1 is LNHDA and CDR2 SQIVND (reference sequence). Trimming took 7 bases from V and 4 from J, leaving 22 bases between them. The CDR3 runs to 16 residues.

The chain carries TRBV7-9 and TRBJ1-1, with D perhaps matching TRBD1 (5 bases). CDR3 size: 14 residues. V gave up 4 bases and J gave up 2 bases, with 11 bases separating them. Germline V CDR1 and CDR2: SEHNR, FQNEAQ (reference sequence). In DNA, the CDR3 is TGTGCCAGCAGCTCGGGACCGAGAAACACTGAAGCTTTCTTT. Translating gives CASSSGPRNTEAFF.

The chain has TRBV27 and TRBJ2-5; a weak D match, TRBD2 (5 bases). CDR3 length: 14 residues. Germline assignment: CDR1 MNHEY and CDR2 SMNVEV (reference sequence). Trimming cost V 0 bases and J 7 bases, with 12 bases left between them. CDR3 in DNA: TGTGCCAGCAGTTTATCCCGAGGCCGGGGGACCCAGTACTTC. Translating it yields CASSLSRGRGTQYF.

This chain uses TRBV5-1 with TRBJ2-3; 8 nucleotides match TRBD2. V shed 4 bases, J shed 4 bases, and the junction held 8 bases outside the gene matches. Germline CDR1 and CDR2: SGHRS and YFSETQ. This CDR3 contains 15 residues. The CDR3 loop reads CASSPFAGGADTQYF. Here the CDR3 DNA reads TGCGCCAGCAGCCCCTTTGCCGGGGGGGCAGATACGCAGTATTTT.

The rearrangement links TRBV28 to TRBJ1-5; no definite D call. V shed 6 bases and J shed 5 bases, with 11 bases lying between them. The CDR3 contains 13 residues. The germline CDR1 and CDR2 sequences are MDHEN and SYDVKM. The CDR3 region has the DNA TGTGCCAGCAGCTCTGACTGGTATCAGCCCCAGCATTTT. Translating gives CASSSDWYQPQHF.

V and J are TRBV6-1 and TRBJ1-2; 9 bases are a match to TRBD1. V dropped 7 bases and J dropped 4; count of bases not matched to a gene: 4. The germline gives CDR1 MNHNS, CDR2 SASEGT. There are 13 residues in the CDR3. The CDR3 loop is CASKTGGGYGYTF. The CDR3 DNA reads TGTGCCAGCAAAACAGGGGGCGGCTATGGCTACACCTTC.